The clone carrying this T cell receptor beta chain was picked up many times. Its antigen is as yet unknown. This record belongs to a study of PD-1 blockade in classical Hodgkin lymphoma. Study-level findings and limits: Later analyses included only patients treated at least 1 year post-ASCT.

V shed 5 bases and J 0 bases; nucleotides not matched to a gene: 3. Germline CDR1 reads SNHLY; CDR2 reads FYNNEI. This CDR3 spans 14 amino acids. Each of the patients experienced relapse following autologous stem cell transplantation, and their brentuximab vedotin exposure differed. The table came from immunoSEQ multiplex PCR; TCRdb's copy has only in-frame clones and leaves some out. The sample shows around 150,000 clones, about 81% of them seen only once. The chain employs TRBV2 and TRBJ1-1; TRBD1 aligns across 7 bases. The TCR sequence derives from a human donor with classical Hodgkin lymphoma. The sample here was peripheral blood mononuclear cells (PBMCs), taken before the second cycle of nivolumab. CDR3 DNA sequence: TGTGCCAGCAGTATGGGACAGATGAACACTGAAGCTTTCTTT. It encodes CASSMGQMNTEAFF.